Below are 6 T cell receptor beta chains sequenced from a single sample in a study of graft-versus-host responses after intestinal transplantation. Profiled with immunoSEQ multiplex PCR; TCRdb holds only in-frame clones, not every one. This table has 100,000 to 130,000 clones, roughly 90% appearing once. These TCRs' antigens remain unknown. The input for sequencing was unstimulated CD4+ T cells sorted from spleen or lymph node cells, taken before transplant. The origin of the receptors is a human donor who was the organ donor for an intestinal transplant.

The chain couples TRBV27 to TRBJ2-3, with D maybe TRBD1 (5 bases). Germline values: CDR1 MNHEY, CDR2 SMNVEV (reference sequence). Trimming took off 4 bases at V and 4 bases at J, with 9 bases between the two ends. The CDR3 is 13 amino acids. CDR3 loop: CASSYPQADTQYF. Here the CDR3 DNA reads TGTGCCAGCAGTTATCCACAGGCAGATACGCAGTATTTT.

V usage is TRBV6-5 and J usage is TRBJ1-5, with D unclear. CDR1 is MNHEY, CDR2 SVGAGI, per germline. V was shortened by 0 bases and J by 0 bases, with 6 bases between the two germline ends. The CDR3 consists of 15 residues. Written as DNA, the CDR3 is TGTGCCAGCAGTTACTCTCCAGTTAGCAATCAGCCCCAGCATTTT. Protein: CASSYSPVSNQPQHF.

The genes are TRBV19 and TRBJ1-1, with D perhaps TRBD1 (5 bases). V was cut by 6 bases and J by 0 bases, with 14 bases left in between. Germline-derived CDR1 and CDR2 are LNHDA and SQIVND (reference sequence). This CDR3 comprises 15 residues. The CDR3 region has the DNA TGTGCCAGTAGCCCACCGACAGCTTTGAACACTGAAGCTTTCTTT. It codes for CASSPPTALNTEAFF.

The chain recombines TRBV5-6 with TRBJ2-5; TRBD2 might be the D (5 bases). The germline V gene has CDR1 SGHDT and CDR2 YYEEEE. V lost 6 bases to trimming and J lost 4 bases, with 16 bases between them. CDR3 size: 14 residues. The CDR3 loop is CASTSRGSGETQYF. The CDR3 coding sequence is TGTGCCAGCACCTCAAGAGGGTCTGGAGAGACCCAGTACTTC.

The CDR3 DNA reads TGTGCCAGCAGCCGAACAATCCTGAGTGGCATGAACACTGAAGCTTTCTTT. Its protein is CASSRTILSGMNTEAFF. The rearrangement uses TRBV11-1 and TRBJ1-1; D is uncertain. Trimming cost V 5 bases and J 0 bases, with 19 bases left between them. Germline CDR1 reads SGHAT; CDR2 reads FQDESV (reference sequence). This CDR3 spans 17 amino acids.

The chain couples TRBV19 to TRBJ2-7, with 7 bases lining up with TRBD1. From germline, CDR1 is LNHDA and CDR2 SQIVND (reference sequence). V was clipped by 1 base and J by 4 bases; unmatched bases: 4. The CDR3 is 14 amino acids. The CDR3 reads CASSIGRTGYEQYF. The CDR3 DNA follows: TGTGCCAGTAGTATAGGGAGGACAGGATACGAGCAGTACTTC.